This T cell receptor beta chain was sequenced during a study of blood T cell repertoires in COVID-19 (dated by TCRdb to 2018 to 2020). Background on the whole study: Samples from collaborators originated in the United States, Italy and Spain and spanned both the acute and convalescent phases of COVID-19. The material from the prospective study consisted of cDNA or gDNA derived from T cells, B-cell-depleted T cells, or PBMCs. The dataset comprised deeply sampled blood TCRbeta repertoires from subjects exposed to, actively infected with, or recovered from COVID-19. A freely available public database, intended as a resource for researchers studying the immune response to SARS-CoV-2, is where the repertoires were released. Samples were obtained from the ongoing ImmuneRACE study (first 160 participants) and from about 1,300 subjects provided by 6 global collaborators. The sample metadata nearly always contained a de-identified subject ID, COVID-19 status, age in years and sex. Where available, HLA class I and class II types were obtained from metadata supplied by the sample provider rather than from assay-based typing. Overall study results and their limits: How much clinical and demographic metadata was included differed by source and by participant, and the metadata was provided uncurated.

On this clone: The antigen this receptor binds is unknown. Base quality data are lacking; no much larger clone is found one base away.

Measured from the cysteine to the phenylalanine, the CDR3 is 15 residues long. Only the CDR3 part of the read is kept: 45 bases, read in frame from the first base. The germline V and J ends show losses of 3 bases and 5 bases respectively, and no gene match explains 5 bases of the junction. Sequences ENHRY (CDR1) and SYGVKD (CDR2) are obtained from the germline V gene. The immunoSEQ Assay, a bias-controlled multiplex PCR, was used to amplify TCRbeta CDR3 regions from genomic DNA. The paper's processing steps were these. The number of nucleated cells in each sample was estimated by amplification of reference gene primers within the assay. To quantify the absolute abundance of each unique TCRbeta CDR3 rearrangement, sequence reads were collapsed and filtered. Productive Simpson clonality was computed per sample as the square root of Simpson's diversity index over productive rearrangements. In TCRdb, the immuneACCESS table is reduced to in-frame sequences with V and J assigned. These tables do not hold every clone; where another copy was compared, an unresolved V gene accounts for under half, and the others remain unexplained. Clone size and V and J calls were adopted from that table, with D and trimming inferred from the DNA. This sample lists under 60,000 clones; under 90% were detected once. 8.8% of the sample goes to the ten largest clones.

Collaborating institutions collected whole blood in K2EDTA tubes following their own protocols. For TCRbeta analysis, collaborators shipped samples as frozen whole blood, isolated PBMCs, or DNA extracted from either of those sample types. Here the chain combines TRBV10-3 and TRBJ2-2, with 8 central nucleotides matching TRBD1. The sample taken for sequencing was peripheral blood. The TCR originated in a man between 60 and 70 years old with acute or convalescent COVID-19. The CDR3 protein sequence reads: CAISDSDRETGELFF. At the DNA level, the sequence is TGTGCCATCAGTGACTCGGACAGGGAAACCGGGGAGCTGTTTTTT.